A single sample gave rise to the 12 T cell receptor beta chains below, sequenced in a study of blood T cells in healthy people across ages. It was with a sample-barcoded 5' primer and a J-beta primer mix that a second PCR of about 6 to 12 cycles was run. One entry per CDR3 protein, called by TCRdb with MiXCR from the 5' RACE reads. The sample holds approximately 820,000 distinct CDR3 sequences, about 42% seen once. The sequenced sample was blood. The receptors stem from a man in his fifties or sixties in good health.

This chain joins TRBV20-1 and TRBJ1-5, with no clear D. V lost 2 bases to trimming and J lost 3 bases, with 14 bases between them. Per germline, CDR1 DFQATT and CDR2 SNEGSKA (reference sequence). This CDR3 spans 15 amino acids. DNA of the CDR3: TGCAGTGCTAGACGAGGGATAGATCCCAATCAGCCCCAGCATTTT. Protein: CSARRGIDPNQPQHF.

CDR3 DNA: TGCAGCGTTGTCCCATTAGAGACCCAGTACTTC. Its protein is CSVVPLETQYF. The chain has TRBV29-1 and TRBJ2-5, with unresolved D. Germline-derived CDR1 and CDR2 are SQVTM and ANQGSEA. V shed 4 bases and J shed 4 bases, with 7 bases lying between them. The CDR3 loop spans 11 amino acids.

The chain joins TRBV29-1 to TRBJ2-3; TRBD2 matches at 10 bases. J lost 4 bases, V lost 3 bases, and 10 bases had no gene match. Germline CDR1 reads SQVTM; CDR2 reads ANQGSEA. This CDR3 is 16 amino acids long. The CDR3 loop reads CSVDGLAGANPDTQYF. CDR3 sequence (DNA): TGCAGCGTTGATGGTCTAGCGGGGGCGAACCCAGATACGCAGTATTTT.

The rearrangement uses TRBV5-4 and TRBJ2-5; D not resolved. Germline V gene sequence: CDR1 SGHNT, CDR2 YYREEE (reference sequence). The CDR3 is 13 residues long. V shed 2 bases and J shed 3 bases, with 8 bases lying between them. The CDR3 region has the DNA TGTGCCAGCAGCTTCATTGTTGAAGAGACCCAGTACTTC. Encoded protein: CASSFIVEETQYF.

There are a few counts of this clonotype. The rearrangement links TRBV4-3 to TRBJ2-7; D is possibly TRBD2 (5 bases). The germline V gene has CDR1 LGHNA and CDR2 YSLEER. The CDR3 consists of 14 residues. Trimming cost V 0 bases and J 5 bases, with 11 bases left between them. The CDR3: CASSQDRTGNEQYF. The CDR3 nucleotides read TGCGCCAGCAGCCAAGATCGGACCGGGAACGAGCAGTACTTC.

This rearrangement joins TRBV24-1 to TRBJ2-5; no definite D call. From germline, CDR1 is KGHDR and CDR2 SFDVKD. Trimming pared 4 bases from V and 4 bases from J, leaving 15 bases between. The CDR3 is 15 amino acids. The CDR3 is CATSDPEDRRETQYF. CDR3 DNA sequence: TGTGCCACCAGTGACCCCGAGGATCGGCGAGAGACCCAGTACTTC.

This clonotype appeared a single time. The CDR3 DNA reads TGCAGTGCTTTATACGCCGGGGAGCTGTTTTTT. This translates into CSALYAGELFF. V usage is TRBV20-1 and J usage is TRBJ2-2; D remains ambiguous. V lost 5 bases, J lost 6 bases, and 7 bases lay in between. This CDR3 has 11 residues. CDR1 and CDR2 from the germline V gene are DFQATT and SNEGSKA (reference sequence).

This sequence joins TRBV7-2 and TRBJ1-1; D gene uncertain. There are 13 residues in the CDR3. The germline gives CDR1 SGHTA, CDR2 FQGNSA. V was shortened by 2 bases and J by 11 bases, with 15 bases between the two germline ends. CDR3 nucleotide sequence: TGTGCCAGCAGCTTAAACGCGGTGGATCGGGCTTTCTTT. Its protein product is CASSLNAVDRAFF.

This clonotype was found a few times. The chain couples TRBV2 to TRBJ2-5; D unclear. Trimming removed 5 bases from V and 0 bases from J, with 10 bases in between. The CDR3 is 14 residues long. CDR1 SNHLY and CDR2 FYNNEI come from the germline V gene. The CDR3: CASSRPGYQETQYF. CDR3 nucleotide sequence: TGTGCCAGCAGTCGGCCCGGATACCAAGAGACCCAGTACTTC.

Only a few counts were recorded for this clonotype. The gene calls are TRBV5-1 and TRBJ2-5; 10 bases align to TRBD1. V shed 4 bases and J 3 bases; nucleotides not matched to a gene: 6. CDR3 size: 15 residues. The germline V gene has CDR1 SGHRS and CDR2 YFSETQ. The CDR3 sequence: CASSRMTGGEETQYF. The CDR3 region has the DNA TGCGCCAGCAGCAGGATGACAGGGGGCGAAGAGACCCAGTACTTC.

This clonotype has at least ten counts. The CDR3 DNA follows: TGTGCCAGCACCGCGCCCTTCGGGCACCACTACGAGCAGTACTTC. It specifies CASTAPFGHHYEQYF. The V gene is TRBV28, the J gene TRBJ2-7; no reliable D call. Germline loops: CDR1 MDHEN, CDR2 SYDVKM. This CDR3 is built from 15 residues. The V end was cut by 7 bases, the J end by 3 bases, with 19 bases between.

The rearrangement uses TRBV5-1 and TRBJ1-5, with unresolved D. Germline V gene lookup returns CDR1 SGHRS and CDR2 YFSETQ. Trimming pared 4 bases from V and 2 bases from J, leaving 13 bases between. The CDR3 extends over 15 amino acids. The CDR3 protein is CASSRGSPRNQPQHF. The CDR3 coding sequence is TGCGCCAGCAGCCGAGGCTCCCCGCGCAATCAGCCCCAGCATTTT.